This T cell receptor beta chain was sequenced during a study of T cell repertoires in cytomegalovirus infection. The wider study: Recently identified HLA-C-restricted CMV epitopes and well-studied HLA-B-restricted CMV epitopes were used by the study. Study conclusions and caveats: Carriers of CMV plus the relevant HLA were identified by cumulative public TCR beta family frequency.

This CDR3 is built from 13 residues. The V end was cut by 7 bases, the J end by 3 bases, with 12 bases between. Germline assignment: CDR1 SGHVS and CDR2 FQNEAQ. From the reads, TCRdb called clonotypes with MiXCR, one entry per CDR3 protein. The sample has about 700,000 distinct CDR3 sequences; roughly 30% are singletons. This clonotype was counted ten times or more. Its specificity is not known. The source is a human donor in good health (CMV status not recorded). Some clones in this sample may be carry-over from other donors' samples. V is TRBV7-8 and J is TRBJ1-1; D is possibly TRBD1 (6 bases). Sample: cultured PBMCs, taken from culture after CMV antigen stimulation. As DNA, the CDR3 is TGTGCCAGCATTGAAACAGGGTACACTGAAGCTTTCTTT. It translates to CASIETGYTEAFF. Full variable domain (missing parts from reference TRBV7-8 and TRBJ1-1): GAGVSQSPRYKVAKRGQDVALRCDPISGHVSLFWYQQALGQGPEFLTYFQNEAQLDKSGLPSDRFFAERPEGSVSTLKIQRTQQEDSAVYLCASIETGYTEAFFGQGTRLTVV.